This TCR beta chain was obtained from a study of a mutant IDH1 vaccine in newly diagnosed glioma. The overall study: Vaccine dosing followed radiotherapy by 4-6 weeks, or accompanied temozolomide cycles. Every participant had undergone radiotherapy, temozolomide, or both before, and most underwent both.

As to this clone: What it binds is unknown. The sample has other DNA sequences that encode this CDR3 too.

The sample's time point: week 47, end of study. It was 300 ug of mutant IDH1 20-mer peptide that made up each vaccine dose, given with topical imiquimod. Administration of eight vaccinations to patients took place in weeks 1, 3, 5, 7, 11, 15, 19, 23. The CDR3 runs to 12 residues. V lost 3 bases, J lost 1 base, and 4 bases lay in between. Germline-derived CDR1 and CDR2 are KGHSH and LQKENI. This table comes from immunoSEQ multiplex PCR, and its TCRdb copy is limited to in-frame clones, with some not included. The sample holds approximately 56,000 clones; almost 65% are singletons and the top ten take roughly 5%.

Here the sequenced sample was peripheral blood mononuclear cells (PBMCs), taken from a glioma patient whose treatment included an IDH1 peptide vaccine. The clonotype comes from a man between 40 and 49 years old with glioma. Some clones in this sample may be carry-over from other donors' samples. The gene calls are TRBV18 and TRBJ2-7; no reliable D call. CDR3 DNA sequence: TGTGCCAGCTCACCCCCGTCCTACGAGCAGTACTTC. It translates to CASSPPSYEQYF.